One sample yielded the 19 T cell receptor beta chains listed below, sequenced in a study of blood T cell repertoires in COVID-19 (TCRdb year 2020). Libraries were made using the immunoSEQ multiplex PCR assay. As stored in TCRdb, this immuneACCESS dataset retains in-frame rearrangements with V and J assigned. A fraction of the clones does not appear; measured against another copy, unresolved V genes explain less than half of the discrepancy, and the remainder lacks a known reason. Across this sample there are 80,000 or so clones, with about four fifths seen only once. The biggest ten clones account for more than 10% of the sample. The specimen was peripheral blood. These TCRs come from a man aged 80 or over with acute or convalescent COVID-19.

J is TRBJ1-2 and V is TRBV6-1; D remains ambiguous. Trimming left V 1 base short and J 4 bases short, with 13 bases between. CDR3 length: 15 amino acids. CDR1 MNHNS and CDR2 SASEGT come from the germline V gene. CDR3 amino acids: CASSEGGLDPYGYTF. The CDR3 nucleotides are TGTGCCAGCAGTGAAGGAGGGTTAGACCCCTATGGCTACACCTTC.

The chain links TRBV7-3 to TRBJ2-1, with 7 bases matching TRBD2. Per the germline V gene, CDR1 is SGHTA and CDR2 is FQGTGA. J gave up 4 bases and V 3 bases, and 3 bases lay outside the gene matches. This CDR3 contains 14 residues. The CDR3 loop is CASSFGTTYNEQFF. Written as DNA, the CDR3 is TGTGCCAGCAGCTTCGGGACTACATACAATGAGCAGTTCTTC.

This sequence joins TRBV7-2 and TRBJ2-1; the D gene is possibly TRBD1 (5 bases). The CDR3 contains 14 residues. V lost 5 bases, J lost 4 bases, and 12 bases lay in between. Germline assignment: CDR1 SGHTA and CDR2 FQGNSA. The CDR3 DNA reads as TGTGCCAGCAGCAACCGAGACAGATACAATGAGCAGTTCTTC. This sequence encodes CASSNRDRYNEQFF.

The V and J genes are TRBV5-1 and TRBJ2-3; the D gene is possibly TRBD2 (5 bases). The CDR3 totals 16 residues. V lost 0 bases to trimming and J lost 0 bases, with 11 bases between them. In germline, CDR1 is SGHRS, CDR2 YFSETQ. In DNA, the CDR3 is TGCGCCAGCAGCTTGGGAGGGCGGGTGAGCACAGATACGCAGTATTTT. Its translation is CASSLGGRVSTDTQYF. Full variable domain (remainder filled in from reference TRBV5-1 and TRBJ2-3): KAGVTQTPRYLIKTRGQQVTLSCSPISGHRSVSWYQQTPGQGLQFLFEYFSETQRNKGNFPGRFSGRQFSNSRSEMNVSTLELGDSALYLCASSLGGRVSTDTQYFGPGTRLTVL.

This clone was seen only a few times. The chain has TRBV24-1 and TRBJ2-3; 7 bases fit TRBD2. Germline CDR1 and CDR2: KGHDR and SFDVKD. J gave up 8 bases and V 4 bases, and 5 bases lay outside the gene matches. CDR3 length equals 13 residues. The CDR3 sequence is CATSDPGRGTQYF. The CDR3, as DNA: TGTGCCACCAGTGACCCAGGGAGGGGTACGCAGTATTTT.

The chain combines TRBV2 with TRBJ2-3; maybe TRBD1 (5 bases). Germline CDR1 SNHLY, CDR2 FYNNEI. Trimming pared 2 bases from V and 6 bases from J, leaving 12 bases between. CDR3 length: 14 residues. The CDR3 DNA sequence: TGTGCCAGCAGTGAAAGGGGTTTTGAGGATACGCAGTATTTT. Translating gives CASSERGFEDTQYF.

The chain combines TRBV7-2 with TRBJ1-5; D not certain. Trimming took off 1 base at V and 7 bases at J, with 5 bases between the two ends. CDR1 and CDR2 from the germline V gene are SGHTA and FQGNSA. The length of the CDR3 is 12 residues. CDR3 region: CASSLGEQPQHF. The CDR3 bases are TGTGCCAGCAGCTTAGGTGAGCAGCCCCAGCATTTT.

This clone has only a few counts. V is TRBV29-1 and J is TRBJ1-1, with D hard to call. Between the trimmed V and J ends, which lost 4 bases and 4 bases, there was a span of 10 bases. The CDR3 spans 12 residues. Germline V gene lookup returns CDR1 SQVTM and CDR2 ANQGSEA. The CDR3 DNA follows: TGCAGCGTTGGAGGGAGGAGCACTGAAGCTTTCTTT. It translates to CSVGGRSTEAFF.

Written as DNA, the CDR3 is TGTGCCAGCAGCTTAAGGACAGGGGAAGCTTTCTTT. Translated: CASSLRTGEAFF. The chain has TRBV7-6 and TRBJ1-1, with 8 bases that match TRBD1. Trimming cost V 2 bases and J 8 bases; bases outside gene matches: 1. This CDR3 is built from 12 residues. Germline V gene sequence: CDR1 SGHVS, CDR2 FNYEAQ.

The chain carries TRBV28 and TRBJ2-7, with 10 bases lining up with TRBD1. Germline V gene data show CDR1 as MDHEN and CDR2 as SYDVKM. V dropped 5 bases and J dropped 4; count of bases not matched to a gene: 5. The CDR3 totals 14 residues. The CDR3 region is CASSGTGQGYEQYF. The CDR3, as DNA: TGTGCCAGCAGTGGGACGGGACAGGGGTACGAGCAGTACTTC. Full variable domain (missing parts from reference TRBV28 and TRBJ2-7): DVKVTQSSRYLVKRTGEKVFLECVQDMDHENMFWYRQDPGLGLRLIYFSYDVKMKEKGDIPEGYSVSREKKERFSLILESASTNQTSMYLCASSGTGQGYEQYFGPGTRLTVT.

This clone came up a few times. This likely comes from a read error, as the CDR3 has no conserved phenylalanine or tryptophan at its end. The DNA is omitted, as the CDR3 cannot be located on it reliably, and the CDR3 follows TCRdb's listing. The chain combines TRBV6-5 with TRBJ1-1; the D call in the table, TRBD1, was not verified against the DNA. Counting both end residues, the CDR3 totals 14 amino acids. Germline assignment: CDR1 MNHEY and CDR2 SVGAGI. CDR3 protein: CASRQGAGGRGVGM.

This clone was seen once. The chain joins TRBV7-2 to TRBJ1-1, with 12 bases fitting TRBD1. V was pared by 5 bases and J by 2 bases, with 6 bases of the junction left unmatched. Germline V gene sequence: CDR1 SGHTA, CDR2 FQGNSA. The CDR3 contains 16 residues. The CDR3 loop is CASSPGQGAFNTEAFF. CDR3 nucleotides: TGTGCCAGCAGCCCGGGACAGGGGGCCTTCAACACTGAAGCTTTCTTT. Looking up the rest from reference TRBV7-2 and TRBJ1-1 gives the full variable domain: GAGVSQSPSNKVTEKGKDVELRCDPISGHTALYWYRQSLGQGLEFLIYFQGNSAPDKSGLPSDRFSAERTGGSVSTLTIQRTQQEDSAVYLCASSPGQGAFNTEAFFGQGTRLTVV.

The chain combines TRBV6-5 with TRBJ1-3; D is perhaps TRBD1 (5 bases). The CDR3 length is 16 residues. V was shortened by 3 bases and J by 0 bases, with 12 bases between the two germline ends. The germline V gene encodes CDR1 MNHEY and CDR2 SVGAGI. This CDR3 reads CASSYSGQNSGNTIYF. The CDR3 DNA reads as TGTGCCAGCAGTTATTCTGGACAAAACTCTGGAAACACCATATATTTT.

V is TRBV21-1 and J is TRBJ1-2; the table's TRBD1 call for D was not verified on the DNA. TRBV21-1 is designated a pseudogene. The CDR3 totals 14 residues. This CDR3 is CASREQGENYGYTF. The CDR3 coding sequence is TGTGCCAGCAGGGAACAGGGCGAAAACTATGGCTACACCTTC.

The V and J genes are TRBV29-1 and TRBJ1-5; 7 bases align to TRBD1. The length of the CDR3 is 13 residues. V shed 7 bases, J shed 3 bases, and the junction held 6 bases outside the gene matches. The germline gives CDR1 SQVTM, CDR2 ANQGSEA. The CDR3 spells CSAQQGNNQPQHF. The CDR3 DNA follows: TGCAGCGCCCAACAGGGGAACAATCAGCCCCAGCATTTT.

The rearrangement uses TRBV12-5 and TRBJ2-5, with 10 bases lining up with TRBD1. Germline-derived CDR1 and CDR2 are LGHNT and FRNRAP. J gave up 4 bases and V 1 base, and 3 bases lay outside the gene matches. The CDR3 has 15 amino acids. The CDR3 here is CASGLGQGAGETQYF. CDR3 coding DNA: TGTGCTAGTGGTTTGGGACAGGGGGCAGGAGAGACCCAGTACTTC. Complete variable domain (other parts from reference TRBV12-5 and TRBJ2-5): DARVTQTPRHKVTEMGQEVTMRCQPILGHNTVFWYRQTMMQGLELLAYFRNRAPLDDSGMPKDRFSAEMPDATLATLKIQPSEPRDSAVYFCASGLGQGAGETQYFGPGTRLLVL.

V is TRBV29-1 and J is TRBJ2-7; 9 bases align to TRBD1. Germline CDR1 and CDR2: SQVTM and ANQGSEA. Unmatched junction bases numbered 8, after V lost 7 bases and J lost 7 bases. This CDR3 contains 12 residues. In DNA form, the CDR3 reads TGCAGCGGCGCGACAGGGGGTGGAGAGCAGTACTTC. Its protein product is CSGATGGGEQYF.

The chain recombines TRBV11-2 with TRBJ1-1, with 8 bases fitting TRBD1. The V gene's germline CDR1 is SGHAT and CDR2 FQNNGV. The trim removed 1 base at V and 5 bases at J, leaving 9 bases unmatched. The CDR3 spans 16 residues. In DNA, the CDR3 is TGTGCCAGCAGCTTAGGGACAGGGCCTCGGAGAACTGAAGCTTTCTTT. This sequence encodes CASSLGTGPRRTEAFF.

The chain carries TRBV7-2 and TRBJ2-7; D may be TRBD2 (6 bases). Trimming pared 2 bases from V and 3 bases from J, leaving 14 bases between. This CDR3 spans 15 amino acids. CDR1 and CDR2 (germline): SGHTA, FQGNSA. In DNA, the CDR3 is TGTGCCAGCAGCTTATCCCCGGGTAGCGGCTACGAGCAGTACTTC. This translates into CASSLSPGSGYEQYF.